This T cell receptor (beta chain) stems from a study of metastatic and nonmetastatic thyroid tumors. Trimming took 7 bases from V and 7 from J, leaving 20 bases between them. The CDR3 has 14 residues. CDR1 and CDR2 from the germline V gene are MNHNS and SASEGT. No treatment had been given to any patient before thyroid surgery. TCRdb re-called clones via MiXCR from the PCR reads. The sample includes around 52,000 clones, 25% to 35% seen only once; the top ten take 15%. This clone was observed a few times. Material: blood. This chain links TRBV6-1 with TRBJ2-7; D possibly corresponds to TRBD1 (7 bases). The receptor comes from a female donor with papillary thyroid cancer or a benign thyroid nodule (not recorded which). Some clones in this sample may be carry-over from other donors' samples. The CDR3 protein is CASTPEGALREQYF. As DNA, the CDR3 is TGTGCCAGCACCCCGGAGGGGGCCCTTCGGGAGCAGTACTTC.